The clone carrying this T cell receptor beta chain was found many times. The target antigen is unknown. The sample originates from a study of early T cells in non-severe SARS-CoV-2 infection. Trimming took off 4 bases at V and 1 base at J, with 7 bases between the two ends. There are 12 residues in the CDR3. Per germline, CDR1 SQVTM and CDR2 ANQGSEA. Points from the study as a whole: Lookups in VDJdb leaned toward anti-spike CD8 responses and missed private and CD4 specificities.

Attachment of unique molecular identifiers to individual cDNA molecules was performed. One entry per CDR3 protein, called by TCRdb with MiXCR from the 5' RACE reads. The sample records some 37,000 distinct CDR3 sequences, approximately 9.1% being singletons. The TCR sequence derives from an adult who was a healthcare worker with PCR-confirmed SARS-CoV-2 infection or an uninfected control (not recorded which). Sequenced material: whole blood. The gene calls are TRBV29-1 and TRBJ2-5; D is unresolved. CDR3 sequence: CSVAAGQETQYF. The CDR3 DNA follows: TGCAGCGTTGCAGCCGGCCAAGAGACCCAGTACTTC.